These 12 T cell receptor beta chains were all obtained from the same sample, sequenced in a study of Graves' ophthalmopathy and Graves' hyperthyroidism. Using RNA transcripts, the TCR beta CDR3 regions were amplified. HTBI primers were employed in first-round RT-PCR, then a second-round multiplex PCR followed. TCRdb analysed the multiplex PCR reads with MiXCR anew, one entry per CDR3 protein. Here the sample spans about 740,000 distinct CDR3 sequences, approximately 40% being singletons. Source material: peripheral blood. All receptors come from an adult man with Graves' ophthalmopathy.

This clonotype was picked up one time. Because it lacks the conserved phenylalanine or tryptophan at the end, this CDR3 is likely a read error. No DNA is shown, since the ends of the CDR3 on it are uncertain; the CDR3 is the one TCRdb lists. J is TRBJ1-4 and V is TRBV7-9; the table's TRBD1 call for D was not verified on the DNA. Looked up from germline, CDR1 is SEHNR and CDR2 is FQNEAQ (reference sequence). The CDR3 has 11 residues if both end residues are counted. The CDR3 region is CASSFEGQRNY.

This clonotype was detected ten times or more. The chain has TRBV29-1 and TRBJ1-5, with 9 positions matching TRBD1. Germline-derived CDR1 and CDR2 are SQVTM and ANQGSEA. The CDR3 covers 14 residues. V dropped 6 bases and J dropped 5; count of bases not matched to a gene: 8. CDR3 sequence: CSVSGQGRDQPQHF. In DNA, the CDR3 is TGCAGCGTATCAGGACAGGGGCGGGATCAGCCCCAGCATTTT.

V is TRBV29-1 and J is TRBJ2-2; D may match TRBD1 or TRBD2 (6 bases each). This CDR3 has 14 residues. V lost 6 bases to trimming and J lost 8 bases, with 19 bases between them. Germline assignment: CDR1 SQVTM and CDR2 ANQGSEA. The CDR3 here is CSVSGGPSSGELFF. CDR3 nucleotide sequence: TGCAGCGTGAGTGGGGGGCCGTCCAGTGGGGAGCTGTTTTTT.

This clonotype appeared a few times. The chain combines TRBV10-3 with TRBJ1-1; D not resolved. CDR1 and CDR2 (germline): ENHRY, SYGVKD. V gave up 10 bases and J gave up 4 bases, with 10 bases separating them. The CDR3 loop spans 11 amino acids. CDR3 residues: CASLMVTEAFF. For the CDR3, the DNA is TGTGCCAGTTTAATGGTCACTGAAGCTTTCTTT.

The J gene is TRBJ2-2, the V gene TRBV7-9; TRBD1 might be the D (6 bases). This CDR3 spans 15 amino acids. Trimming stripped 4 bases from V and 1 base from J, with 10 bases between. Per germline, CDR1 SEHNR and CDR2 FQNEAQ (reference sequence). The CDR3 loop is CASSYRTVNTGELFF. CDR3 nucleotide sequence: TGTGCCAGCAGCTACCGGACAGTGAACACCGGGGAGCTGTTTTTT.

This clonotype occurred many times. V and J are TRBV15 and TRBJ1-5, with TRBD1 as a possible D gene (5 bases). This CDR3 has 18 residues. V was trimmed by 1 base and J by 5 bases, leaving 21 bases between them. Germline V gives CDR1 LNHNV, CDR2 YYDKDF (reference sequence). The CDR3 spells CATSRVPTSGTRDQPQHF. In nucleotides, the CDR3 is TGTGCCACCAGCAGAGTGCCCACCTCCGGGACTCGGGATCAGCCCCAGCATTTT.

A few counts support this clonotype. The rearrangement links TRBV5-1 to TRBJ2-7, with TRBD1 identical over 8 bases. V was pared by 4 bases and J by 5 bases, with 8 bases of the junction left unmatched. The CDR3 contains 14 residues. Germline V gene data show CDR1 as SGHRS and CDR2 as YFSETQ. The CDR3 sequence: CASSAGQVTHEQYF. The CDR3 DNA follows: TGCGCCAGCAGCGCGGGACAGGTTACCCACGAGCAGTACTTC.

In regard to this clonotype: One end of the junction does not line up with germline, which may come from a read error. This rearrangement joins TRBV7-3 to TRBJ1-6; the match to TRBD1 covers 9 bases. The CDR3 length is 17 residues. CDR1 and CDR2 (germline): SGHTA, FQGTGA. The CDR3 nucleotides are TGCGCCAGCAGCCGGAACCCCGACAGGGGGACTTGGGCACCCCTCCACTTT. Translated, it gives CASSRNPDRGTWAPLHF.

This rearrangement joins TRBV6-5 to TRBJ2-5; a weak D match, TRBD1 (6 bases). Germline V gives CDR1 MNHEY, CDR2 SVGAGI. The V gene lost 4 bases and the J gene lost 0 bases, with 12 bases spanning the gap. The CDR3 sequence is 15 residues long. CDR3 nucleotides: TGTGCCAGCAGTTCCCTTAGGGGGAACCAAGAGACCCAGTACTTC. Translation gives CASSSLRGNQETQYF.

In DNA form, the CDR3 reads TGCAGCTTTAAGTTCGGGGGTAACTATGGCTACACCTTC. It is translated as CSFKFGGNYGYTF. The V call is TRBV29-1, the J call TRBJ1-2, with D maybe TRBD1 (5 bases). This CDR3 region has 13 residues. Germline loops: CDR1 SQVTM, CDR2 ANQGSEA. V was cut by 8 bases and J by 1 base, with 14 bases left in between.

The chain carries TRBV20-1 and TRBJ1-1; 9 positions agree with TRBD1. Germline V gene lookup returns CDR1 DFQATT and CDR2 SNEGSKA (reference sequence). The CDR3 contains 15 residues. Trimming took 5 bases from V and 0 from J; bases not matched to a gene: 7. CDR3 sequence: CSADRGTSLNTEAFF. CDR3 DNA: TGCAGTGCTGACAGGGGGACCTCCCTGAACACTGAAGCTTTCTTT.

V usage is TRBV7-2 and J usage is TRBJ1-2; D may be TRBD1 (5 bases). Germline lookup yields CDR1 SGHTA and CDR2 FQGNSA. V was clipped by 5 bases and J by 8 bases, with 21 bases between them. CDR3 length equals 15 residues. The CDR3 is CASSQASRGTKGYTF. The DNA for the CDR3 is TGTGCCAGCAGCCAAGCGTCCCGCGGGACGAAAGGCTACACCTTC.